The source of this T cell receptor beta chain is a study of patients and donors after allogeneic stem cell transplantation. Via MiXCR, TCRdb re-called the RT-PCR reads, giving one row per CDR3 protein. The sample lists 200,000 to 250,000 distinct CDR3 sequences; roughly an eighth were seen once. The germline V and J ends were trimmed by 5 bases and 7 bases, with 21 bases remaining between them. Germline V gives CDR1 GTSNPN, CDR2 SVGIG (reference sequence). The CDR3 is 15 amino acids. This clonotype was detected a few times. This chain connects TRBV30 to TRBJ2-4; D may be TRBD1 (5 bases). This clonotype originated in a human donor who was either an allogeneic HSCT recipient or a stem cell or donor lymphocyte infusion donor (not recorded which). It is not recorded whose cells these are; they may come from a transplant donor. The sequenced sample was blood, either unsorted or a sorted T cell fraction (not recorded which). The CDR3 bases are TGTGCCTGGGGGGCCACAGCCATTGGGATGAACATTCAGTACTTC. Amino acid sequence: CAWGATAIGMNIQYF.